The 12 T cell receptor beta chains presented below share a single source sample, sequenced in a study of siplizumab effects on memory and regulatory T cells. Assay used: immunoSEQ multiplex PCR; TCRdb lists only in-frame clones, some missing. In the table there are some 97,000 clones, more than 85% of which are singletons. Input material: CD4+ T cells sorted from blood. The receptors were sampled from a human donor in good health. Some clones in this sample may be carry-over from other donors' samples.

V is TRBV12-5 and J is TRBJ2-5; D unresolved. Germline V gene sequence: CDR1 LGHNT, CDR2 FRNRAP. Trimming cost V 1 base and J 2 bases, with 11 bases left between them. The CDR3 is 15 residues long. In DNA form, the CDR3 reads TGTGCTAGTGGTTTGGGCATTACCATTCAAGAGACCCAGTACTTC. This sequence encodes CASGLGITIQETQYF.

The chain joins TRBV18 to TRBJ2-3; D unclear. The V gene's germline CDR1 is KGHSH and CDR2 LQKENI. This CDR3 has 14 amino acids. V dropped 2 bases and J dropped 0 bases, with 6 bases sitting between them. The CDR3: CASSPGSSTDTQYF. The CDR3 bases are TGTGCCAGCTCACCAGGGTCTAGCACAGATACGCAGTATTTT.

The rearrangement uses TRBV21-1 and TRBJ2-1; the table calls TRBD2, which could not be checked here. TRBV21-1 is a pseudogene. The CDR3 length is 18 residues. CDR3 region: CASSKGLAGGISYNEQFF. In DNA, the CDR3 is TGTGCCAGCAGCAAAGGGCTAGCGGGAGGGATCTCCTACAATGAGCAGTTCTTC.

The V gene is TRBV7-8, the J gene TRBJ2-1; 7 positions agree with TRBD2. CDR3 length: 15 amino acids. V was clipped by 0 bases and J by 9 bases; unmatched bases: 8. Germline V gene sequence: CDR1 SGHVS, CDR2 FQNEAQ. The CDR3 region is CASSLAAGVAGEQFF. The CDR3 nucleotides read TGTGCCAGCAGCTTAGCGGCGGGAGTAGCTGGTGAGCAGTTCTTC.

The chain joins TRBV28 to TRBJ2-7; 13 positions agree with TRBD2. Germline CDR1 is MDHEN and CDR2 is SYDVKM. This CDR3 has 18 amino acids. The junction had 16 bases not matched to a gene; V was cut back by 5 bases and J by 6 bases. The CDR3 sequence: CASSRMQKSGLAGSEQYF. CDR3 bases: TGTGCCAGCAGTCGGATGCAAAAATCGGGACTAGCGGGAAGCGAGCAGTACTTC.

The genes are TRBV6-6 and TRBJ1-2, with D maybe TRBD1 (6 bases). The CDR3 runs to 13 residues. Per germline, CDR1 MNHNY and CDR2 SVGAGI (reference sequence). V was cut by 3 bases and J by 7 bases, with 12 bases left in between. CDR3 sequence reads: CASSYRQAIGYTF. In DNA, the CDR3 is TGTGCCAGCAGTTATCGACAGGCCATTGGCTACACCTTC.

The rearrangement joins TRBV28 to TRBJ2-5, with 7 bases that match TRBD2. Germline CDR1 and CDR2: MDHEN and SYDVKM. V gave up 5 bases and J gave up 7 bases; unmatched junction bases: 13. The CDR3 extends over 15 amino acids. CDR3: CASSRVATGGGTQYF. CDR3 DNA: TGTGCCAGCAGTCGGGTCGCGACTGGCGGGGGGACCCAGTACTTC.

This clone was observed once. The chain recombines TRBV5-1 with TRBJ2-3; 11 bases fit TRBD2. This CDR3 contains 16 residues. The junction had 6 bases not matched to a gene; V was cut back by 4 bases and J by 2 bases. Per the germline V gene, CDR1 is SGHRS and CDR2 is YFSETQ. The CDR3 reads CASSPGTSGLTDTQYF. CDR3 sequence (DNA): TGCGCCAGCAGCCCGGGGACTAGCGGCCTCACAGATACGCAGTATTTT.

The V and J genes are TRBV7-3 and TRBJ2-1; TRBD2 aligns across 13 bases. V was pared by 6 bases and J by 7 bases, with 6 bases of the junction left unmatched. CDR1 SGHTA and CDR2 FQGTGA come from the germline V gene. The CDR3 is 15 amino acids. CDR3 amino acids: CASRFGLAGVNEQFF. The CDR3 DNA sequence: TGTGCCAGCAGATTCGGACTAGCGGGAGTTAATGAGCAGTTCTTC.

The DNA of the CDR3 is TGTGCCAGCTCACCAGAGGCGGGAGGGAGTTACGAGCAGTACTTC. As protein: CASSPEAGGSYEQYF. The V call is TRBV18, the J call TRBJ2-7, with TRBD2 identical over 9 bases. J lost 4 bases, V lost 2 bases, and 6 bases had no gene match. There are 15 residues in the CDR3. Germline CDR1 and CDR2: KGHSH and LQKENI.

This chain's CDR3 is CASSLFYGSNQPQHF. The CDR3 DNA reads TGTGCCAGCAGCTTGTTTTACGGTAGCAATCAGCCCCAGCATTTT. The genes are TRBV5-5 and TRBJ1-5, with D unclear. Trimming removed 1 base at V and 0 bases at J, with 8 bases between. The CDR3 runs 15 residues. The germline gives CDR1 SGHKS, CDR2 YYEKEE (reference sequence).

The rearrangement uses TRBV27 and TRBJ1-5, with 10 bases fitting TRBD1. The CDR3 loop spans 16 amino acids. Losses at the gene ends were 8 bases for V and 2 bases for J; bases not matched to a gene: 9. CDR1 and CDR2 (germline): MNHEY, SMNVEV (reference sequence). CDR3 in amino acids: CASAMTGGFGNQPQHF. CDR3 coding DNA: TGTGCCAGCGCGATGACAGGGGGCTTTGGCAATCAGCCCCAGCATTTT.